This T cell receptor (beta chain) is from a study of long-term antiretroviral therapy in people with HIV. Study-wide background: When the earliest samples were collected, ART was typically delayed until CD4 counts fell.

Every donor had one or more pre-ART and two or more post-ART PBMC samples. The CDR3 has 14 residues. The ends were cut back, 2 bases at V and 1 base at J, with 8 bases in the middle. From germline, CDR1 is SGHAT and CDR2 FQNNGV. Sequencing relied on immunoSEQ assay v3.0, run at survey level. Sequencing used immunoSEQ multiplex PCR; TCRdb keeps in-frame clones, though not all of them. The table has about 19,000 clones, roughly 89% seen once. This clone was picked up a small number of times. Source: unsorted PBMCs, taken 3 years after starting antiretroviral therapy. The source is a man aged 50 to 60 with HIV. The V and J genes are TRBV11-2 and TRBJ1-1; D is undetermined. As DNA, the CDR3 is TGTGCCAGCAGCTTACTCCAGGCGAACACTGAAGCTTTCTTT. Translating gives CASSLLQANTEAFF.